A selection of T cell receptor beta chains follows, all from one sample in a study of blood T cell repertoires in COVID-19. Measured with immunoSEQ multiplex PCR; TCRdb has only the in-frame clones, and not every one. The data contain some 250,000 clones, just under 90% of them singletons. The sequencing input was PBMCs or T cells enriched from blood (not recorded which). Every receptor here comes from a woman aged 30 to 39 with acute COVID-19. The CDR3 runs from the conserved cysteine through the conserved F or W. The D gene is left open where the match is weak. Expanded clones are given a class, and other clones once, few, many or no size at all.

V gene,clone size,J gene,D gene,CDR3 protein,CDR3 DNA
TRBV6-4,.,TRBJ2-1,TRBD1,CASSDSGQDYNEQFF,TGTGCCAGCAGTGACTCGGGACAGGATTACAATGAGCAGTTCTTC
TRBV13,.,TRBJ1-3,.,CASSLRGFSGNTIYF,TGTGCCAGCAGCTTAAGAGGGTTCTCTGGAAACACCATATATTTT
TRBV28,.,TRBJ1-6,TRBD1,CASRQWTGRSPLHF,TGTGCCAGCAGACAATGGACAGGGAGGTCACCCCTCCACTTT
TRBV5-1,.,TRBJ2-2,TRBD2,CASQRDGGTGELFF,TGCGCCAGCCAAAGGGACGGGGGGACCGGGGAGCTGTTTTTT
TRBV5-1,.,TRBJ2-5,.,CATSPLGGVGGETQYF,TGCGCCACCTCTCCCCTAGGTGGGGTAGGAGGGGAGACCCAGTACTTC
TRBV18,.,TRBJ1-1,.,CASSLNWGRTEAFF,TGTGCCAGCTCACTAAATTGGGGGCGGACTGAAGCTTTCTTT
TRBV3-1/TRBV3-2,.,TRBJ2-1,TRBD2,CASSHSGGEYNEQFF,TGTGCCAGCAGCCATAGCGGGGGGGAATACAATGAGCAGTTCTTC
TRBV30,.,TRBJ2-5,.,CAGGRDNQETQYF,TGTGCCGGGGGCCGGGACAACCAAGAGACCCAGTACTTC
TRBV7-2,.,TRBJ2-5,TRBD1,CASSSGQGARETQYF,TGTGCCAGCAGCTCTGGGCAGGGGGCGCGGGAGACCCAGTACTTC
TRBV5-1,.,TRBJ1-1,.,CASSLSNREINTEAFF,TGCGCCAGCAGCTTGTCGAACAGGGAGATTAACACTGAAGCTTTCTTT
TRBV27,.,TRBJ1-3,TRBD1,CASRNPGQGTGNTIYF,TGTGCCAGCAGAAATCCGGGACAGGGCACTGGAAACACCATATATTTT
TRBV2,.,TRBJ1-4,TRBD1,CASSGTGATNEKLFF,TGTGCCAGCAGCGGGACAGGCGCAACTAATGAAAAACTGTTTTTT
TRBV19,.,TRBJ1-2,.,CASSPRVERNYGYTF,TGTGCCAGTAGTCCCCGGGTGGAGAGGAACTATGGCTACACCTTC
TRBV2,.,TRBJ1-5,TRBD1,CASSERTGYGNQPQHF,TGTGCCAGCAGTGAACGGACAGGGTACGGCAATCAGCCCCAGCATTTT
TRBV18,.,TRBJ1-2,TRBD1,CASSPTGQGAPPGYTF,TGTGCCAGCTCACCGACGGGACAGGGGGCTCCCCCCGGCTACACCTTC
TRBV6-5,.,TRBJ2-1,.,CASSYPQGGLQFF,TGTGCCAGCAGTTACCCCCAGGGGGGCCTGCAGTTCTTC
TRBV18,.,TRBJ1-1,.,CASSPPTAGTEAFF,TGTGCCAGCTCACCACCGACCGCAGGGACTGAAGCTTTCTTT
TRBV30,.,TRBJ1-2,.,CAWSTVYGYTF,TGTGCCTGGAGTACAGTGTATGGCTACACCTTC
TRBV13,.,TRBJ2-5,TRBD2,CASSSLAGGRKETQYF,TGTGCCAGCAGCTCCCTAGCGGGGGGCCGGAAAGAGACCCAGTACTTC
TRBV7-2,.,TRBJ2-7,TRBD2,CASSFAGGRIDEQYF,TGTGCCAGCAGCTTTGCGGGGGGGCGGATCGACGAGCAGTACTTC
TRBV30,.,TRBJ1-2,.,CAWSVGKYGYTF,TGTGCCTGGAGTGTGGGCAAATATGGCTACACCTTC
TRBV27,.,TRBJ2-7,.,CASTGSYEQYF,TGTGCCAGCACGGGTTCCTACGAGCAGTACTTC
TRBV24-1,.,TRBJ1-5,.,CATSDGTGGLVQPQHF,TGTGCCACCAGTGATGGGACGGGGGGGTTGGTTCAGCCCCAGCATTTT
TRBV6-5,.,TRBJ2-7,TRBD2,CASRTGTSVKSGQYF,TGTGCCAGCAGGACCGGGACTAGCGTTAAAAGCGGGCAGTACTTC
TRBV5-1,.,TRBJ2-7,TRBD2,CASSLTAGGTYEQYF,TGCGCCAGCAGCTTGACAGCGGGGGGTACCTACGAGCAGTACTTC
TRBV10-3,.,TRBJ1-1,.,CATRRGDDTEAFF,TGTGCCACCAGGCGGGGCGACGACACTGAAGCTTTCTTT
TRBV7-2,.,TRBJ1-6,TRBD1,CASGGTGVSPLHF,TGTGCCAGCGGAGGGACAGGGGTATCACCCCTCCACTTT
TRBV11-2,.,TRBJ2-7,.,CASSLLSTADYEQYF,TGTGCCAGCAGCTTACTTTCCACAGCCGACTACGAGCAGTACTTC
TRBV16,.,TRBJ2-7,.,CASSQSPEGEQYF,TGTGCCAGCAGCCAATCCCCGGAGGGCGAGCAGTACTTC
TRBV3-1/TRBV3-2,.,TRBJ2-7,TRBD2,CASSQERRGLAGVHEQYF,TGTGCCAGCAGCCAAGAAAGGAGGGGGCTAGCGGGGGTACACGAGCAGTACTTC
TRBV7-9,.,TRBJ1-1,TRBD1,CASSPPGTGAAEAFF,TGTGCCAGCAGCCCCCCCGGGACAGGGGCTGCTGAAGCTTTCTTT
TRBV10-1,.,TRBJ2-2,.,CASSGPAGPNTGELFF,TGCGCCAGCAGTGGACCCGCGGGTCCGAACACCGGGGAGCTGTTTTTT
TRBV28,.,TRBJ1-3,TRBD1,CASSLGGQFSGNTIYF,TGTGCCAGCAGTTTAGGGGGACAGTTCTCTGGAAACACCATATATTTT
TRBV28,.,TRBJ2-3,TRBD1,CASTNRGQITDTQYF,TGTGCCAGCACTAACCGGGGACAGATCACAGATACGCAGTATTTT
TRBV2,.,TRBJ1-5,.,CASSERGGAPYQPQHF,TGTGCCAGCAGTGAACGGGGGGGCGCCCCTTATCAGCCCCAGCATTTT
TRBV6-1,.,TRBJ1-3,TRBD1,CASSEGEGTGRYTIYF,TGTGCCAGCAGTGAAGGCGAGGGGACAGGGAGGTACACCATATATTTT
TRBV7-3,.,TRBJ1-1,TRBD1,CASSLGTVMNTEAFF,TGTGCCAGCAGCTTGGGGACAGTCATGAACACTGAAGCTTTCTTT
TRBV5-6,once,TRBJ2-5,TRBD2,CASSSTSGGVYQETQYF,TGTGCCAGCAGCTCGACTAGCGGGGGGGTCTACCAAGAGACCCAGTACTTC
TRBV7-9,.,TRBJ2-7,.,CASSLALEPHEQYF,TGTGCCAGCAGCTTAGCGCTAGAACCCCACGAGCAGTACTTC
TRBV6-5,.,TRBJ2-4,.,CASSYRGTGNIQYF,TGTGCCAGCAGTTACCGGGGTACAGGGAACATTCAGTACTTC
TRBV10-2,.,TRBJ1-5,.,CASSDVGYGGQPQHF,TGCGCCAGCAGTGATGTAGGTTACGGCGGCCAGCCCCAGCATTTT